This T cell receptor (beta chain) was sequenced for a study of radiotherapy plus CTLA-4 blockade in lung cancer. General study findings and limits: Clones of tumor-derived TCRs expanded in blood after radiotherapy plus ipilimumab. Together with interferon-beta, which increased in serum after radiation, early dynamic changes in blood T cell clones were reportedly the best predictors of response.

In chemo-refractory metastatic non-small-cell lung cancer, patients got ipilimumab CTLA-4 blockade together with focal radiation. Germline CDR1 and CDR2: LNHNV and YYDKDF (reference sequence). The length of the CDR3 is 13 residues. The junction had 2 bases not matched to a gene; V was cut back by 6 bases and J by 6 bases. Sequencing was performed with immunoSEQ multiplex PCR; in TCRdb, only in-frame clones are kept and a portion is missing. The table shows approximately 45,000 clones, with 63% occurring only once. Points on this clone: Its specificity is not known.

The sequence derives from a human donor with non-small cell lung cancer who had a partial response to radiotherapy plus ipilimumab. The chain uses TRBV15 and TRBJ1-5; 10 positions agree with TRBD1. The source material was peripheral blood, sampled from a patient treated with radiotherapy plus ipilimumab. CDR3 sequence reads: CATSDRGLQPQHF. In DNA, the CDR3 is TGTGCCACCAGTGACAGGGGGCTTCAGCCCCAGCATTTT.